A single TCR beta chain is shown here with its context. No antigen is known for it. This record belongs to a study of regulatory T cells in long-lasting Graves disease. Study overall: Persistent cases took antithyroid drugs over 5 years and stayed TSH receptor antibody positive.

Sequencing libraries for TCR beta were prepared with iRepertoire HTBI primers and Arm-PCR of CDR3 regions. TCRdb re-called the multiplex PCR reads through MiXCR, storing one row per CDR3 protein. The sample consists of more than 650,000 distinct CDR3 sequences, 30% of them appearing once. Study-level findings and limits: Fewer public clonotypes were shared by new patients (roughly 970) than by persistent patients (about 2,700). It was in persistent disease that TRBV28, TRBJ1-2 and TRBJ2-5 were favored. Possibly, too few samples lowered accuracy.

CDR3 length: 19 residues. The germline gives CDR1 MGHDK, CDR2 SYGVNS. Trimming removed 0 bases from V and 10 bases from J; junction bases left unmatched: 18. Indicated time point: persistent/refractory GD, antithyroid drugs over 5 years with positive TRAb. The TCR library was made from RNA that had been extracted from PBMCs in TRIzol. The source is a female donor with Graves disease. The chain couples TRBV25-1 to TRBJ1-6; 7 bases match TRBD1. Sample: peripheral blood mononuclear cells (PBMCs), taken when the disease was refractory, from a patient treated with antithyroid drugs. This CDR3 reads CASSEYGRGGRLDFSPLHF. CDR3 coding DNA: TGTGCCAGCAGTGAATACGGAAGAGGGGGCAGGCTTGATTTCTCACCCCTCCACTTT.